Following are 2 T cell receptor beta chains from one sample sequenced in a study of read filtering for tumor transcriptome and immune sequencing. The library was built from about 400 ng RNA with molecular barcoded adaptors for alpha/delta and beta/gamma chains. From the reads, TCRdb called clonotypes with MiXCR, one entry per CDR3 protein. The sample records fewer than 150,000 distinct CDR3 sequences, 10% to 15% being singletons. Source material: a population of CD138-negative cells sorted from bone marrow. Receptors originate from a donor older than 35 with multiple myeloma.

This clonotype was recorded only once. This sequence may be a read error, since a much larger clone differs from it by one base. This chain links TRBV29-1 with TRBJ2-7; tentatively, D is TRBD1 or TRBD2 (5 bases each). This CDR3 contains 11 residues. Germline V gene sequence: CDR1 SQVTM, CDR2 ANQGSEA. V lost 3 bases to trimming and J lost 12 bases, with 15 bases between them. CDR3 nucleotides: TGCAGCGTTGAGCCAGCAGGGAGAAGGTACTTC. As protein: CSVEPAGRRYF.

This clonotype has ten or more counts. This sequence joins TRBV7-6 and TRBJ1-1; perhaps TRBD1 as D (5 bases). The CDR3 totals 11 residues. Germline lookup yields CDR1 SGHVS and CDR2 FNYEAQ. Trimming left V 2 bases short and J 7 bases short, with 5 bases between. The CDR3 spells CASSLQGEAFF. DNA of the CDR3: TGTGCCAGCAGCTTACAGGGTGAAGCTTTCTTT.